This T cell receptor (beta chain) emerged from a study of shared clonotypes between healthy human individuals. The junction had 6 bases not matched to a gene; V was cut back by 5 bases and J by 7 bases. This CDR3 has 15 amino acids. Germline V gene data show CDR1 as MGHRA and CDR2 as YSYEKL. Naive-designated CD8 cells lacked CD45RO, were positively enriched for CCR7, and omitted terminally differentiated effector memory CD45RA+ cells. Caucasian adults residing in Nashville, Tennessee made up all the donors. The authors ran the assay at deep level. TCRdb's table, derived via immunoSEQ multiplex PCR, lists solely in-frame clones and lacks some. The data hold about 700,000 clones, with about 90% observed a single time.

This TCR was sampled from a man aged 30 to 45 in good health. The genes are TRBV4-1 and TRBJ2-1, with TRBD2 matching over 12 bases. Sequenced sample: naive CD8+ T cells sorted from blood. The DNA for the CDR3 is TGCGCCAGCAGCTTGACTAGCGGGAGTTTGAATGAGCAGTTCTTC. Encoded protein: CASSLTSGSLNEQFF.